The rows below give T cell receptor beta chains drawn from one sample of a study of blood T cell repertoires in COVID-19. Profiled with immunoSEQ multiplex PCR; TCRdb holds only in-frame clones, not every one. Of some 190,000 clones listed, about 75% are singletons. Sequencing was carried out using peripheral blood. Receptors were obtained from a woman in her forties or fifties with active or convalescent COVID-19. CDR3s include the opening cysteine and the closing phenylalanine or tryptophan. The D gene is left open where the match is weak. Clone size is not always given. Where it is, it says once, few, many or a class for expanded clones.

TGCGCCAGCAGCCCTCGACAGGGCTCGAACGAGCAGTACTTC	CASSPRQGSNEQYF	few	TRBJ2-7	TRBD1	14	TRBV5-1
TGTGCCCTAGCGGGGGGTGGGGAGACCCAGTACTTC	CALAGGGETQYF	.	TRBJ2-5	TRBD2	12	TRBV30
TGTGCCAGCAGGCTCCTAGCCACAGATACGCAGTATTTT	CASRLLATDTQYF	.	TRBJ2-3	.	13	TRBV12-3/TRBV12-4
TGTGCCAGCAGCGTAGTCCAGGGATGGGGCTATGGCTACACCTTC	CASSVVQGWGYGYTF	.	TRBJ1-2	.	15	TRBV9
TGTGCCACCAGCAGAGAAGCGGGGGGATACAATGAGCAGTTCTTC	CATSREAGGYNEQFF	.	TRBJ2-1	TRBD2	15	TRBV15
TGTGCCAGCAGCCCCCCCCACAGGTCTACTGAAGCTTTCTTT	CASSPPHRSTEAFF	.	TRBJ1-1	.	14	TRBV28
TGTGCCAGCATCCGGGGACAGGCCGACTATGGCTACACCTTC	CASIRGQADYGYTF	.	TRBJ1-2	TRBD1	14	TRBV5-6
TGTGCCAGCAGTGCGAACCCCCGGACAGGGGGCAGTGGAAACACCATATATTTT	CASSANPRTGGSGNTIYF	.	TRBJ1-3	TRBD1	18	TRBV28
TGCGCCAGCAGCTCGGGACTAGCGGGAGGATTGGAGACCCAGTACTTC	CASSSGLAGGLETQYF	once	TRBJ2-5	TRBD2	16	TRBV5-1
TGTGCCAGCAGCTTAGGGACTAGCGGGACAGATACGCAGTATTTT	CASSLGTSGTDTQYF	.	TRBJ2-3	TRBD2	15	TRBV7-3
TGCGCCAGCACCGAATCAACAGGGATTGAACTCAGGCAGTACTTC	CASTESTGIELRQYF	few	TRBJ2-7	.	15	TRBV5-1
TGCGCCAGCAGCCAAAACCGACAGGGGAGCTCCTACGAGCAGTACTTC	CASSQNRQGSSYEQYF	.	TRBJ2-7	TRBD1	16	TRBV4-3
TGTGCCAGCAGCCCGCACTTGCCGGGACAGGGGAACACTGAAGCTTTCTTT	CASSPHLPGQGNTEAFF	.	TRBJ1-1	TRBD1	17	TRBV7-2
TGTGCCAGCAGTGGAGGGGGGGTTGAAGCTTTCTTT	CASSGGGVEAFF	.	TRBJ1-1	.	12	TRBV27
TGCAGCGTTGAAGACAGGGCGTATGGCTACACCTTC	CSVEDRAYGYTF	once	TRBJ1-2	.	12	TRBV29-1
TGTGCCAGCAGTTACTCGGCCAGGGGTGACTCACCCCTCCACTTT	CASSYSARGDSPLHF	.	TRBJ1-6	.	15	TRBV6-2/TRBV6-3
TGTGCCAGCAGCCGAGGACTCCTCCAAGAGACCCAGTACTTC	CASSRGLLQETQYF	.	TRBJ2-5	.	14	TRBV11-2
TGCGCCAGCAGCTTTCTGGCGGGGGGGCCGACAGATACGCAGTATTTT	CASSFLAGGPTDTQYF	.	TRBJ2-3	TRBD2	16	TRBV5-1
TGTGCCAGCAGTTATTCCGGGGAAAAACTGTTTTTT	CASSYSGEKLFF	.	TRBJ1-4	.	12	TRBV6-5
TGTGCCAGCAGTTATGAGGGAAGCTCCTACAATGAGCAGTTCTTC	CASSYEGSSYNEQFF	.	TRBJ2-1	.	15	TRBV6-6
TGTGCCAGCAGCTTGGGGGGACAGGGGGCTCGAACCTCACCCCTCCACTTT	CASSLGGQGARTSPLHF	.	TRBJ1-6	TRBD1	17	TRBV5-4
TGCGCCAGCAGCCAAGGACAGGGAGGAACCGGGGAGCTGTTTTTT	CASSQGQGGTGELFF	.	TRBJ2-2	.	15	TRBV4-3